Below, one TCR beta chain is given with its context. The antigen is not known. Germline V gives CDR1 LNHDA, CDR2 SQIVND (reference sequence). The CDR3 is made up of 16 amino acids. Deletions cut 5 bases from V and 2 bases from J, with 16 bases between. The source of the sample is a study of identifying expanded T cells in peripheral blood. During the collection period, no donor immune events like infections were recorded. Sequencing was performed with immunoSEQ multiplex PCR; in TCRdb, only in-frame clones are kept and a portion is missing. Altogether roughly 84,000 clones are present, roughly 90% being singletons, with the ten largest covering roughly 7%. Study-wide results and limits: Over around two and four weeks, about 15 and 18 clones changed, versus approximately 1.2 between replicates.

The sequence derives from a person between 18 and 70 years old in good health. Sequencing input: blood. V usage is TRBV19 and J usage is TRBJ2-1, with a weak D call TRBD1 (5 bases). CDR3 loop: CASSYGMQGTYNEQFF. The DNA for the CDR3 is TGTGCCAGTAGTTACGGCATGCAGGGTACCTACAATGAGCAGTTCTTC.